These T cell receptor beta chains were read from a single sample in a study of identical twins. Each CDR3 protein gets one entry after TCRdb re-called the 5' RACE reads with MiXCR. The table records around 530,000 distinct CDR3 sequences, roughly 15% of them present only once. The sample was also reused in another study, on yellow fever vaccine responses in identical twins.

The sequencing input was CD4+ T cells sorted from blood. These receptor sequences come from a woman younger than 30 in good health. CDR3s include the opening cysteine and the closing phenylalanine or tryptophan. Each record gives: CDR3 length, clone size, D gene, V gene, J gene, CDR3 protein, CDR3 DNA. A D gene is named only where the DNA matches it firmly. Clone size appears in some rows only: once, few, many, or a class for an expanded clone.

len: 14; abundance: -; d_gene: -; v_gene: TRBV14; j_gene: TRBJ2-7; CDR3aa: CASSQRYSPYEQYF; CDR3nt: TGTGCCAGCAGCCAGAGGTACTCACCCTACGAGCAGTACTTC
len: 13; abundance: few; d_gene: -; v_gene: TRBV20-1; j_gene: TRBJ2-2; CDR3aa: CSSAMEDTGELFF; CDR3nt: TGCAGTTCAGCCATGGAGGACACCGGGGAGCTGTTTTTT
len: 16; abundance: -; d_gene: -; v_gene: TRBV6-2/TRBV6-3; j_gene: TRBJ2-4; CDR3aa: CASSLRGRMAKNIQYF; CDR3nt: TGTGCCAGCAGTTTGCGGGGTCGGATGGCCAAAAACATTCAGTACTTC
len: 15; abundance: -; d_gene: TRBD2; v_gene: TRBV5-1; j_gene: TRBJ2-3; CDR3aa: CASSWSGVDTDTQYF; CDR3nt: TGCGCCAGCAGCTGGAGCGGGGTAGACACAGATACGCAGTATTTT
len: 16; abundance: -; d_gene: TRBD2; v_gene: TRBV4-1; j_gene: TRBJ2-3; CDR3aa: CASSRVSGGEADTQYF; CDR3nt: TGCGCCAGCAGCCGCGTCAGCGGGGGGGAGGCAGATACGCAGTATTTT
len: 13; abundance: -; d_gene: -; v_gene: TRBV20-1; j_gene: TRBJ2-2; CDR3aa: CSAKRQNTGELFF; CDR3nt: TGCAGTGCTAAGAGACAGAACACCGGGGAGCTGTTTTTT
len: 16; abundance: -; d_gene: -; v_gene: TRBV6-5; j_gene: TRBJ1-3; CDR3aa: CASSYSKQGVSNTIYF; CDR3nt: TGTGCCAGCAGTTACTCGAAACAGGGTGTATCAAACACCATATATTTT
len: 13; abundance: -; d_gene: TRBD1; v_gene: TRBV10-3; j_gene: TRBJ1-4; CDR3aa: CATSRGLNEKLFF; CDR3nt: TGTGCCACCTCGAGGGGGCTTAATGAAAAACTGTTTTTT
len: 16; abundance: few; d_gene: TRBD2; v_gene: TRBV29-1; j_gene: TRBJ2-3; CDR3aa: CSVEDRLAGWTDTQYF; CDR3nt: TGCAGCGTTGAAGATCGGCTAGCGGGTTGGACAGATACGCAGTATTTT
len: 14; abundance: -; d_gene: TRBD1; v_gene: TRBV18; j_gene: TRBJ2-7; CDR3aa: CASSPNRGIYEQYF; CDR3nt: TGTGCCAGCTCACCGAACAGGGGAATCTACGAGCAGTACTTC
len: 16; abundance: many; d_gene: TRBD2; v_gene: TRBV24-1; j_gene: TRBJ2-1; CDR3aa: CATSELLAVAYNEQFF; CDR3nt: TGTGCCACCAGTGAGCTACTAGCGGTTGCCTACAATGAGCAGTTCTTC
len: 15; abundance: -; d_gene: -; v_gene: TRBV6-1; j_gene: TRBJ2-4; CDR3aa: CASSGTDLAVNIQYF; CDR3nt: TGTGCCAGCAGTGGGACGGACCTAGCCGTAAACATTCAGTACTTC
len: 15; abundance: -; d_gene: TRBD2; v_gene: TRBV29-1; j_gene: TRBJ2-7; CDR3aa: CSATSTSGRPYEQYF; CDR3nt: TGCAGCGCCACCTCGACTAGCGGGAGACCCTACGAGCAGTACTTC
len: 13; abundance: few; d_gene: -; v_gene: TRBV24-1; j_gene: TRBJ1-2; CDR3aa: CATSDSPWDGYTF; CDR3nt: TGTGCCACCAGTGATTCACCATGGGATGGCTACACCTTC
len: 17; abundance: -; d_gene: -; v_gene: TRBV18; j_gene: TRBJ2-2; CDR3aa: CASSPPTEKANTGELFF; CDR3nt: TGTGCCAGCTCACCTCCGACAGAAAAAGCGAACACCGGGGAGCTGTTTTTT
len: 15; abundance: few; d_gene: -; v_gene: TRBV12-3/TRBV12-4; j_gene: TRBJ2-3; CDR3aa: CASSPLIGGTDTQYF; CDR3nt: TGTGCCAGCAGTCCTCTTATCGGAGGCACAGATACGCAGTATTTT
len: 14; abundance: few; d_gene: TRBD1; v_gene: TRBV29-1; j_gene: TRBJ2-5; CDR3aa: CSVSSDRVRETQYF; CDR3nt: TGCAGCGTTTCCTCCGACAGGGTGCGGGAGACCCAGTACTTC
len: 14; abundance: -; d_gene: -; v_gene: TRBV5-1; j_gene: TRBJ1-5; CDR3aa: CASRPGGRADTQHF; CDR3nt: TGCGCCAGCCGCCCGGGGGGCCGTGCAGATACGCAGCATTTT
len: 11; abundance: -; d_gene: -; v_gene: TRBV2; j_gene: TRBJ2-1; CDR3aa: CASSYGNEQFF; CDR3nt: TGTGCCAGCAGTTACGGGAATGAGCAGTTCTTC
len: 14; abundance: few; d_gene: -; v_gene: TRBV5-5; j_gene: TRBJ1-2; CDR3aa: CASSPNQGNYGYTF; CDR3nt: TGTGCCAGCAGCCCTAACCAGGGAAACTATGGCTACACCTTC
len: 11; abundance: few; d_gene: -; v_gene: TRBV6-2/TRBV6-3; j_gene: TRBJ2-3; CDR3aa: CASSARLPKYF; CDR3nt: TGTGCCAGCAGTGCCAGACTCCCCAAGTATTTT
len: 13; abundance: -; d_gene: -; v_gene: TRBV28; j_gene: TRBJ2-7; CDR3aa: CASTGALAYEQYF; CDR3nt: TGTGCCAGCACGGGGGCACTAGCCTACGAGCAGTACTTC
len: 18; abundance: -; d_gene: -; v_gene: TRBV24-1; j_gene: TRBJ2-1; CDR3aa: CATSDPPNPRSPYNEQFF; CDR3nt: TGTGCCACCAGTGACCCCCCTAACCCGAGGTCCCCCTACAATGAGCAGTTCTTC
len: 10; abundance: -; d_gene: -; v_gene: TRBV29-1; j_gene: TRBJ2-7; CDR3aa: CSVRTHVQYF; CDR3nt: TGCAGCGTTCGGACGCATGTGCAGTACTTC
len: 14; abundance: few; d_gene: TRBD1; v_gene: TRBV10-3; j_gene: TRBJ2-1; CDR3aa: CAISGRQGRNEQFF; CDR3nt: TGTGCCATCAGTGGCCGACAGGGTAGGAATGAGCAGTTCTTC
len: 15; abundance: few; d_gene: -; v_gene: TRBV3-1; j_gene: TRBJ1-6; CDR3aa: CASSQARATNSPLHF; CDR3nt: TGTGCCAGCAGCCAAGCCAGGGCAACCAATTCACCCCTCCACTTT
len: 16; abundance: -; d_gene: TRBD1; v_gene: TRBV2; j_gene: TRBJ2-7; CDR3aa: CASRDIPRTGGHEQYF; CDR3nt: TGTGCCAGCAGAGACATCCCGAGGACAGGGGGCCACGAGCAGTACTTC
len: 13; abundance: -; d_gene: -; v_gene: TRBV5-1; j_gene: TRBJ1-4; CDR3aa: CASSPRPGEKLFF; CDR3nt: TGCGCCAGCAGCCCACGGCCCGGGGAAAAACTGTTTTTT